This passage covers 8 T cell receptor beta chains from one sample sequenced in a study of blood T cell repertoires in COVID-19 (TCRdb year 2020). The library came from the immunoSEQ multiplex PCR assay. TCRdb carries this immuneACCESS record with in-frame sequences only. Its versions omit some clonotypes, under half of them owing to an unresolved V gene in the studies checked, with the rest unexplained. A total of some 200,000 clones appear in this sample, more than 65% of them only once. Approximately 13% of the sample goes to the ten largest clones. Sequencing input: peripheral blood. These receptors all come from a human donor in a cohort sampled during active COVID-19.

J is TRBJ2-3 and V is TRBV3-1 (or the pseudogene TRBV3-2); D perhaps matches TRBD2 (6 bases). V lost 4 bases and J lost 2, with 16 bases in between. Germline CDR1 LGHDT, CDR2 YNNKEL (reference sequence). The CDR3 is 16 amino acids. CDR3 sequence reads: CASSPFSGASTDTQYF. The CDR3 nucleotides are TGTGCCAGCAGCCCCTTCTCGGGAGCCTCCACAGATACGCAGTATTTT.

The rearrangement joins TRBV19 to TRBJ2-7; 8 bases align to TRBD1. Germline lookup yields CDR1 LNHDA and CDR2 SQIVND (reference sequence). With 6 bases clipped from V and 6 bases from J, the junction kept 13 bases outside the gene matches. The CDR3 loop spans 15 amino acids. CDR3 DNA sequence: TGTGCCAGTAGGCACCGAGGACAGGGTTACGGCGAGCAGTACTTC. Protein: CASRHRGQGYGEQYF.

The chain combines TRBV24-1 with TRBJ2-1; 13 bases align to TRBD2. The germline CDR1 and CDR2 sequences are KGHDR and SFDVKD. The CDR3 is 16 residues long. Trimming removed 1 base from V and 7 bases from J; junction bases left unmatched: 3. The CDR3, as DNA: TGTGCCACCAGTGATTTACTAGCGGGAGGGCGAAATGAGCAGTTCTTC. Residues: CATSDLLAGGRNEQFF.

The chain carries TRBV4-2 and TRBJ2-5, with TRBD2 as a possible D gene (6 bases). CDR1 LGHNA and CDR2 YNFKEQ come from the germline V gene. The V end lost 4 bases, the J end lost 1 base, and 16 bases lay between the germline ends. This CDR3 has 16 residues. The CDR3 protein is CASSPGSGTGQETQYF. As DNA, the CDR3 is TGTGCCAGCAGCCCTGGTTCGGGGACTGGCCAAGAGACCCAGTACTTC.

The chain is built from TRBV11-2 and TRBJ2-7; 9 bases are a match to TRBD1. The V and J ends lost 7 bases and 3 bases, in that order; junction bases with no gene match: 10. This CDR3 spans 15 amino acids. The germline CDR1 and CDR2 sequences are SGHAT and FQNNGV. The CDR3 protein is CASTPSGTGIYEQYF. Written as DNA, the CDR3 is TGTGCCAGCACCCCATCCGGGACAGGGATCTACGAGCAGTACTTC.

The CDR3 is CASSESNWGTGLYQPQHF. The CDR3 region has the DNA TGCGCCAGCAGTGAGTCGAATTGGGGGACAGGGCTATACCAGCCCCAGCATTTT. The chain joins TRBV10-2 to TRBJ1-5; 9 bases map to TRBD1. Germline V gene lookup returns CDR1 WSHSY and CDR2 SAAADI. V trimming: 0 bases; J trimming: 7 bases; junction bases outside the gene matches: 13. CDR3 length: 18 residues.

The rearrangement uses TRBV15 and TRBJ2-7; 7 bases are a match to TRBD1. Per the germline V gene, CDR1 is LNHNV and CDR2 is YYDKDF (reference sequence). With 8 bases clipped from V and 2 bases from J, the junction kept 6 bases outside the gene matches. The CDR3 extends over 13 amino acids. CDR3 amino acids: CATARDSTYEQYF. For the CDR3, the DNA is TGTGCCACCGCCCGGGACAGTACCTACGAGCAGTACTTC.

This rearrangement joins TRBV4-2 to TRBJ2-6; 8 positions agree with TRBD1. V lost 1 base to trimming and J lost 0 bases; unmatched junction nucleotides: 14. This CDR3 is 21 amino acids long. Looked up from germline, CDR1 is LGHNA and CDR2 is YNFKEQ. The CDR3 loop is CASSQVGTGGGSYSGANVLTF. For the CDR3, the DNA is TGTGCCAGCAGCCAAGTCGGGACAGGAGGGGGGTCCTACTCTGGGGCCAACGTCCTGACTTTC.